These 9 T cell receptor beta chains share one sample of origin, sequenced in a study of T-cell memory formation after mild COVID-19. TCRdb ran MiXCR on the 5' RACE reads and lists one entry per CDR3 protein. The sample records over 400,000 distinct CDR3 sequences, 23% being singletons. Sequenced input: PBMCs or a T cell subset sorted from them (not recorded which). The origin of the receptors is an adult woman who had mild COVID-19 (a few samples of this study predate the infection). Cell type and time point are not known.

The chain couples TRBV19 to TRBJ2-1; the match to TRBD2 covers 9 bases. Germline trimming cut 4 bases from V and 9 bases from J; bases unmatched to any gene: 7. CDR3 length: 14 amino acids. CDR1 is LNHDA and CDR2 is SQIVND in the germline V gene (reference sequence). The CDR3 spells CASSSVAGGGEQFF. CDR3 bases: TGTGCCAGTAGTAGTGTGGCGGGAGGGGGTGAGCAGTTCTTC.

The chain carries TRBV7-9 and TRBJ1-1; D call uncertain. The CDR3 totals 14 residues. Germline V gene lookup returns CDR1 SEHNR and CDR2 FQNEAQ (reference sequence). The V gene lost 7 bases and the J gene lost 3 bases, with 15 bases spanning the gap. The CDR3 is CASNLLGLDTEAFF. The CDR3 nucleotides read TGTGCCAGCAACCTCCTCGGACTGGACACTGAAGCTTTCTTT.

This chain links TRBV24-1 with TRBJ2-3, with a possible D match to TRBD2 (6 bases). CDR1 and CDR2 from the germline V gene are KGHDR and SFDVKD. With 1 base removed from V and 2 bases from J, the gap between germline ends came to 9 bases. This CDR3 has 15 residues. CDR3 coding DNA: TGTGCCACCAGTGATTTCGGGGGACCCACAGATACGCAGTATTTT. This translates into CATSDFGGPTDTQYF.

The rearrangement links TRBV7-3 to TRBJ2-3; no firm D call. This CDR3 region has 12 residues. Trimming took 5 bases from V and 6 from J, leaving 9 bases between them. CDR1 SGHTA and CDR2 FQGTGA come from the germline V gene. The CDR3: CASSNHGDTQYF. The CDR3 nucleotides are TGTGCCAGCAGCAATCACGGGGATACGCAGTATTTT.

CDR3 loop: CASSPSTGTGNTF. The CDR3 DNA sequence: TGTGCCAGCAGCCCCTCCACCGGGACAGGCAATACCTTC. The genes are TRBV12-3 or TRBV12-4 and TRBJ1-2, with TRBD1 matching 8 bases. The trim removed 6 bases at V and 14 bases at J, leaving 14 bases unmatched. The length of the CDR3 is 13 residues.

This clonotype was observed a handful of times. The rearrangement joins TRBV12-3 or TRBV12-4 to TRBJ1-5, with D hard to call. The CDR3 is 13 amino acids. V lost 5 bases and J 9 bases, leaving 14 bases between the germline ends. CDR3 sequence reads: CASSADSVRPQHF. Here the CDR3 DNA reads TGTGCCAGCAGTGCGGATTCTGTACGGCCCCAGCATTTT.

The chain combines TRBV12-3 or TRBV12-4 with TRBJ2-7; D may match TRBD1 or TRBD2 (5 bases each). The length of the CDR3 is 14 residues. Trimming pared 5 bases from V and 3 bases from J, leaving 14 bases between. The CDR3 sequence is CASSPDGTYYEQYF. The CDR3 nucleotides are TGTGCCAGCAGTCCGGACGGGACCTACTACGAGCAGTACTTC.

This clonotype occurred a few times. This chain uses TRBV9 with TRBJ2-3; possibly TRBD1 for D (6 bases). Trimming shortened V by 6 bases and J by 8 bases, and 25 bases separated the two germline ends. The CDR3 runs 16 residues. Per the germline V gene, CDR1 is SGDLS and CDR2 is YYNGEE. The CDR3 region is CASNPSSGGGPGTQYF. The CDR3 nucleotides are TGTGCCAGCAACCCCTCAAGTGGGGGCGGCCCGGGTACGCAGTATTTT.

The chain uses TRBV19 and TRBJ2-2; 11 nucleotides match TRBD2. V lost 11 bases, J lost 0 bases, and 14 bases stayed unmatched. Germline assignment: CDR1 LNHDA and CDR2 SQIVND (reference sequence). The CDR3 covers 18 residues. Written as DNA, the CDR3 is TGTGCCGGGGGAAAGAGACTAGCGGGGCTCGCGAACACCGGGGAGCTGTTTTTT. Its translation: CAGGKRLAGLANTGELFF.